This entry describes one T cell receptor beta chain. Its specificity is not known. Treatment indicated: roughly ten-day PBMC culture with coronavirus spike peptide pools or control peptides (ViraFEST assay). Wells that each held 2 million or so PBMCs were cultured with 8 to 10 IU/ml IL-2 and about 10 ug/ml peptide pools. An Oncomine TCR Beta short-read assay was used to sequence the DNA from cultured CD4+ T cells. Via MiXCR, TCRdb re-called the PCR reads, giving one row per CDR3 protein. Of around 5,900 distinct CDR3 sequences in the sample, 45% to 60% were seen once. The sample belongs to a study of vaccination and CD4 T cells after COVID-19. Study as a whole: Six male and four female convalescents took part, two of them Hispanic. At a median around 100 days (range 35 to 161) after diagnosis, post-COVID samples were drawn.

Study observations and caveats: Median SARS-CoV-2-reactive clonotype numbers went up from roughly 21 to 40, but not significantly.

V lost 2 bases to trimming and J lost 4 bases, with 13 bases between them. The CDR3 contains 14 residues. Germline loops: CDR1 SGHRS, CDR2 YFSETQ. The material sequenced was CD4+ T cells from blood, cultured in vitro. The V and J genes are TRBV5-1 and TRBJ2-7; D unresolved. The receptor was isolated from a human donor who had recovered from COVID-19. The CDR3: CASSFGQNVYEQYF. The CDR3, as DNA: TGCGCCAGCAGCTTCGGCCAGAATGTTTACGAGCAGTACTTC.